This TCR beta chain stems from a study of T cells expressing NK-cell markers. This CDR3 is built from 14 residues. Germline CDR1 reads SGHKS; CDR2 reads YYEKEE (reference sequence). TCRdb reworked the 5' RACE reads into one entry per CDR3 protein, no DNA. This sample lists over 350,000 distinct CDR3 sequences; its ten largest clones have around 10%. The V and J genes are TRBV5-5 and TRBJ2-1; lacking DNA, the TRBD1 call made by TCRdb goes unchecked. What was sequenced was blood T cells: a sorted CD56 or NKG2C T cell subset, CD4+ or CD8+ T cells, or bulk PBMC T cells (not recorded which). The origin of this receptor is a woman in her 50s in good health. The CDR3 here is CASSLGQGTDEQFF. Using reference TRBV5-5 and TRBJ2-1 for the parts outside the CDR3, the full variable domain is DAGVTQSPTHLIKTRGQQVTLRCSPISGHKSVSWYQQVLGQGPQFIFQYYEKEERGRGNFPDRFSARQFPNYSSELNVNALLLGDSALYLCASSLGQGTDEQFFGPGTRLTVL.